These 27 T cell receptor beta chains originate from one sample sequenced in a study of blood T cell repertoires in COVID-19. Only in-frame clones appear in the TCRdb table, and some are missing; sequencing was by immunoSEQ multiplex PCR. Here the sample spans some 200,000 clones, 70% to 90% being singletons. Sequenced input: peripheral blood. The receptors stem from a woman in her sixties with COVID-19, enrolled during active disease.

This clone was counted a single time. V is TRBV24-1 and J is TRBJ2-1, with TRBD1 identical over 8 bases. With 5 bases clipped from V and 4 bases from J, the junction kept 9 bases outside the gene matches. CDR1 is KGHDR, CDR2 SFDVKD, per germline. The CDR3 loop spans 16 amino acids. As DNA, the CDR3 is TGTGCCACCAGTGGGCGGAACAGGGGGGATTACAATGAGCAGTTCTTC. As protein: CATSGRNRGDYNEQFF.

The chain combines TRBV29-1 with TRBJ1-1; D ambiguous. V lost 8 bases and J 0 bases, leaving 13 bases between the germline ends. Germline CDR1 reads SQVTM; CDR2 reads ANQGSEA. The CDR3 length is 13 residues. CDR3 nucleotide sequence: TGCAGCTGCCAAAACTATATGAACACTGAAGCTTTCTTT. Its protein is CSCQNYMNTEAFF.

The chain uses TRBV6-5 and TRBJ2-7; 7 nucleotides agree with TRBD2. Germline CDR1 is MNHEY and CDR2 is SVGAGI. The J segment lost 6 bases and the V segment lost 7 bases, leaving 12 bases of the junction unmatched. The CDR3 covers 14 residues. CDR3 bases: TGTGCCAGCAACGGCCGGGGGGTAGGGCGCGAGCAGTACTTC. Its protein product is CASNGRGVGREQYF.

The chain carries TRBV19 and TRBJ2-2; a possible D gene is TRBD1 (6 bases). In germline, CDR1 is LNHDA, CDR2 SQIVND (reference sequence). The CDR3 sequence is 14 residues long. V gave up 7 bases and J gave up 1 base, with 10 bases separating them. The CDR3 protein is CASIPGQNTGELFF. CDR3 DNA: TGTGCCAGTATCCCGGGACAGAACACCGGGGAGCTGTTTTTT.

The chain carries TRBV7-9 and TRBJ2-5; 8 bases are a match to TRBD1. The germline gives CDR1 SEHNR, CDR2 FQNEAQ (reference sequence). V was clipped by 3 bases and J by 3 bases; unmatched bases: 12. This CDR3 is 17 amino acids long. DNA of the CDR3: TGTGCCAGCAGCTTGGGGAACGACAGGGGCCTTAAAGAGACCCAGTACTTC. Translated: CASSLGNDRGLKETQYF.

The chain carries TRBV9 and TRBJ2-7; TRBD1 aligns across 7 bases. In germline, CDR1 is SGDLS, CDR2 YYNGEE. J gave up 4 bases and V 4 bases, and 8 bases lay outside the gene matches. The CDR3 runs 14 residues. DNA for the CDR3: TGTGCCAGCAGCCCTCGGGACAGACCTTACGAGCAGTACTTC. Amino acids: CASSPRDRPYEQYF.

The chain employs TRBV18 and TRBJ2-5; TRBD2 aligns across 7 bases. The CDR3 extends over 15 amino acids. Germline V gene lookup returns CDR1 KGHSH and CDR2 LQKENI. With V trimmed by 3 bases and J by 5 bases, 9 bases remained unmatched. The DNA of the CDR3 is TGTGCCAGCTCACCCCAACCACTAGCGCCGGAGACCCAGTACTTC. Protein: CASSPQPLAPETQYF.

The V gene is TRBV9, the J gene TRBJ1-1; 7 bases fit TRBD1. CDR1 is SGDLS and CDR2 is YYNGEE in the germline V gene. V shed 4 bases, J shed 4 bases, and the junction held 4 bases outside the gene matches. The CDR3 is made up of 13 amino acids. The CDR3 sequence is CASSTSGGTEAFF. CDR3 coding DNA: TGTGCCAGCAGCACCTCAGGGGGCACTGAAGCTTTCTTT.

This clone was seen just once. The CDR3 loop is CASSVILPGLAGNTGELFF. In nucleotides, the CDR3 is TGTGCCAGCAGCGTCATTTTGCCGGGACTAGCGGGAAACACCGGGGAGCTGTTTTTT. The chain is built from TRBV9 and TRBJ2-2, with TRBD2 matching 13 bases. Germline loops: CDR1 SGDLS, CDR2 YYNGEE. CDR3 length: 19 amino acids. V lost 2 bases and J lost 2; bases outside the gene matches: 9.

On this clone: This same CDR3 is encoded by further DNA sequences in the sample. The CDR3 is CATSDSGNQPQHF. CDR3 bases: TGTGCCACCAGTGATTCCGGCAATCAGCCCCAGCATTTT. V and J are TRBV24-1 and TRBJ1-5; D not certain. The CDR3 has 13 amino acids. V lost 2 bases and J lost 2, with 3 bases in between. Germline loops: CDR1 KGHDR, CDR2 SFDVKD.

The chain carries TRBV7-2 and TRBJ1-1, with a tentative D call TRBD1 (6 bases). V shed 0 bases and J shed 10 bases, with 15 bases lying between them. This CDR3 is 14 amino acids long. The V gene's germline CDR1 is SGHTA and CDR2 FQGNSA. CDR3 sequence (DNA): TGTGCCAGCAGCTTAGCTACAGGGTATAAGGGAGCTTTCTTT. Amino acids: CASSLATGYKGAFF.

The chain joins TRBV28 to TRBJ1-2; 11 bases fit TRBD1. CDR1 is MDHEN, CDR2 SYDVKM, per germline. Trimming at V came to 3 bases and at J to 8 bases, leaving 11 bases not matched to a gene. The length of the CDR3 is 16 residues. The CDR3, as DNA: TGTGCCAGCAGTTTTCTTTCAGGACAGGGGGCGGAAGGCTACACCTTC. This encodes CASSFLSGQGAEGYTF.

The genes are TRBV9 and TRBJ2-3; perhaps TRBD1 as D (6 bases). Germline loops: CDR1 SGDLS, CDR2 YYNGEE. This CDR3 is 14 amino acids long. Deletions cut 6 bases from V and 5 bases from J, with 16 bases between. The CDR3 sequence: CASTQQGDLDTQYF. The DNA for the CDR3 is TGTGCCAGCACCCAACAGGGTGACCTAGATACGCAGTATTTT. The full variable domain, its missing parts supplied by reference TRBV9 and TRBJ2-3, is DSGVTQTPKHLITATGQRVTLRCSPRSGDLSVYWYQQSLDQGLQFLIQYYNGEERAKGNILERFSAQQFPDLHSELNLSSLELGDSALYFCASTQQGDLDTQYFGPGTRLTVL.

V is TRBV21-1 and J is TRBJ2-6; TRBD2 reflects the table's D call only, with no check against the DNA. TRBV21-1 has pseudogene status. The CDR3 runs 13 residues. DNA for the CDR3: TGTGCCAGCACCGGCTCTGGGGCCAACGTCCTGACTTTC. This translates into CASTGSGANVLTF.

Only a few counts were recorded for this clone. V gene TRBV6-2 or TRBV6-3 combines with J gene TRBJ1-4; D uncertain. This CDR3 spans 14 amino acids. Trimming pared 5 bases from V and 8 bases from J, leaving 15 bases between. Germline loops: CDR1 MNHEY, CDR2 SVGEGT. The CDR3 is CASSPEGGSEKLFF. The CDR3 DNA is TGTGCCAGCAGTCCCGAAGGTGGGAGCGAAAAACTGTTTTTT.

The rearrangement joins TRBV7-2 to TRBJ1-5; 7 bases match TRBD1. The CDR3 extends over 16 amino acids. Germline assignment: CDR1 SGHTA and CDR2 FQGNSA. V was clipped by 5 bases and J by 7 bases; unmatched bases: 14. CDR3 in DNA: TGTGCCAGCAGCCTCCGGGACAGCCCTTTCTGGCAGCCCCAGCATTTT. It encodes CASSLRDSPFWQPQHF.

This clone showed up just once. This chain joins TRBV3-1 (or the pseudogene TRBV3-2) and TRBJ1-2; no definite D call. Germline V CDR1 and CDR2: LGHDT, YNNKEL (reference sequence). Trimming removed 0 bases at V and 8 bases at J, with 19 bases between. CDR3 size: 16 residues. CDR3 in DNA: TGTGCCAGCAGCCAAGATAGGCGGGCAAGCTCTCGGGGCTACACCTTC. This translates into CASSQDRRASSRGYTF.

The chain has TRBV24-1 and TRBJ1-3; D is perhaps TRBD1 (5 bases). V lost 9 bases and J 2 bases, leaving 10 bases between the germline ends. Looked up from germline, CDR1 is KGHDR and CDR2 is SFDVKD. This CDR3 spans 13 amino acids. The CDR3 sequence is CATRGSAGNTIYF. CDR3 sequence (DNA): TGTGCCACCCGGGGGAGTGCTGGAAACACCATATATTTT.

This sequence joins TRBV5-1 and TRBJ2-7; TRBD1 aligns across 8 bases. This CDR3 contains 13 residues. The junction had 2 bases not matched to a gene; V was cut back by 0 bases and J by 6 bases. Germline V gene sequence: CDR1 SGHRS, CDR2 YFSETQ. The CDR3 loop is CASSLGTGTEQYF. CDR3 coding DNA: TGCGCCAGCAGCTTGGGGACAGGGACCGAGCAGTACTTC. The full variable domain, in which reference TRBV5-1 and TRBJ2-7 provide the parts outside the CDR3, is KAGVTQTPRYLIKTRGQQVTLSCSPISGHRSVSWYQQTPGQGLQFLFEYFSETQRNKGNFPGRFSGRQFSNSRSEMNVSTLELGDSALYLCASSLGTGTEQYFGPGTRLTVT.

The CDR3 DNA reads TGTGCCAGCAGTAATAGGAGCTATGGCTACACCTTC. Encoded protein: CASSNRSYGYTF. The rearrangement links TRBV12-3 or TRBV12-4 to TRBJ1-2, with no clear D. Trimming pared 5 bases from V and 4 bases from J, leaving 8 bases between. The CDR3 contains 12 residues.

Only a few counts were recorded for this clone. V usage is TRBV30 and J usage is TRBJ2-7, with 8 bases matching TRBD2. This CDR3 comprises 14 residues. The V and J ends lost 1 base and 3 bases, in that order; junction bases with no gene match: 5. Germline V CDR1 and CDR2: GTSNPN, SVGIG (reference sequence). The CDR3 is CAWSAPSGSYEQYF. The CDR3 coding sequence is TGTGCCTGGAGTGCCCCCAGCGGGAGCTACGAGCAGTACTTC.

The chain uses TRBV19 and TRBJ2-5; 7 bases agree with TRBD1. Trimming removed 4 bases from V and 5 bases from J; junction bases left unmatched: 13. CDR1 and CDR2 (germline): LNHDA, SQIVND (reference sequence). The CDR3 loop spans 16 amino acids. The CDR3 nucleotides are TGTGCCAGTAGTAACACGTTAGGGGGCTTATTGGAGACCCAGTACTTC. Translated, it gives CASSNTLGGLLETQYF.

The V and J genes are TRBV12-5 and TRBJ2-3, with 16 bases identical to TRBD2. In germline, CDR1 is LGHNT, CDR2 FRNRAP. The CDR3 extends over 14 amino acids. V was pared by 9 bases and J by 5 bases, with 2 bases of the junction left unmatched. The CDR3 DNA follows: TGTGCTAGGGGACTAGCGGGAGGGCAAGATACGCAGTATTTT. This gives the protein CARGLAGGQDTQYF.

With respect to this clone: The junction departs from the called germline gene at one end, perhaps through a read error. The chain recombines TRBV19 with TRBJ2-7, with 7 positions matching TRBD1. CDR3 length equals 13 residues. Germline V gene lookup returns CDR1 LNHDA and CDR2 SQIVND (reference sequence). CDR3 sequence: CASSIAKDRPRHF. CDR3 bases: TGTGCCAGTAGTATCGCTAAGGACAGGCCGAGGCACTTC.

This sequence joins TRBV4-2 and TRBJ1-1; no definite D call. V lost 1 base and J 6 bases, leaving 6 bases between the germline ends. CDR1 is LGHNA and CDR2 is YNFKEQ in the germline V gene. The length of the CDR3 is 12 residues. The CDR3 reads CASSQGGAEAFF. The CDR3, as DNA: TGTGCCAGCAGCCAAGGAGGCGCTGAAGCTTTCTTT.

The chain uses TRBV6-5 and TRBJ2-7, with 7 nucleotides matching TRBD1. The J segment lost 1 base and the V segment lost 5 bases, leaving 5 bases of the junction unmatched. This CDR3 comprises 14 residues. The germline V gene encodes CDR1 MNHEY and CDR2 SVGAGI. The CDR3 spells CASSIDRASYEQYF. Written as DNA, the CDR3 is TGTGCCAGCAGTATAGACAGGGCGTCCTACGAGCAGTACTTC.

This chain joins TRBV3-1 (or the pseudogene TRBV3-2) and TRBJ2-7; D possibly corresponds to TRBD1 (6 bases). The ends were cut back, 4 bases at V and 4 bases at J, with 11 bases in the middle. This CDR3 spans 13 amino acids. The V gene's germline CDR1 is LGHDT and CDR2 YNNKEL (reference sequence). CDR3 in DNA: TGTGCCAGCAGCCTTGGACAGCCTTACGAGCAGTACTTC. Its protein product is CASSLGQPYEQYF.